This T cell receptor beta chain was retrieved from a study of shared clonotypes between healthy human individuals. Broader study findings: A generally larger estimated richness was seen in naive subsets than in memory subsets.

Germline assignment: CDR1 SNHLY and CDR2 FYNNEI. The CDR3 loop spans 14 amino acids. V was clipped by 4 bases and J by 5 bases; unmatched bases: 5. Using immunoSEQ multiplex PCR, the repertoire was profiled, and TCRdb retains in-frame clones only, with some absent. The sample has 850,000 to 1,200,000 clones, 70% to 80% seen once; the top ten hold nearly 1.5%. The table lists this clone with many counts. The antigen remains unidentified. The receptor was derived from a man younger than 35 in good health. The J gene is TRBJ1-1, the V gene TRBV2; 9 positions agree with TRBD1. The sample consisted of memory CD4+ T cells sorted from blood. As for subset: CD45RA-negative fraction. The CDR3 DNA is TGTGCCAGCAGTGCCTCGACAGGGGGAACTGAAGCTTTCTTT. Protein sequence: CASSASTGGTEAFF.